This T cell receptor (beta chain) is from a study of blood T cell repertoires in COVID-19. Study in general: Material from acute and convalescent COVID-19 was sourced from the United States, Italy and Spain.

The germline V gene encodes CDR1 SGHVS and CDR2 FNYEAQ. With 5 bases removed from V and 5 bases from J, the gap between germline ends came to 12 bases. The CDR3 is 14 amino acids. Followed longitudinally, the Seattle patients had been enrolled during active infection. Sequenced by immunoSEQ multiplex PCR; TCRdb stores in-frame clones only, minus some. The sample has about 290,000 clones, 89% seen once; the top ten hold approximately 10%. This chain links TRBV7-6 with TRBJ2-2; TRBD1 might be the D (6 bases). The clonotype comes from a woman in her 30s with COVID-19, enrolled during active disease. Sequencing input: peripheral blood. The CDR3 here is CASSPLGQTGELFF. The CDR3 nucleotides are TGTGCCAGCAGCCCCCTGGGACAAACCGGGGAGCTGTTTTTT.